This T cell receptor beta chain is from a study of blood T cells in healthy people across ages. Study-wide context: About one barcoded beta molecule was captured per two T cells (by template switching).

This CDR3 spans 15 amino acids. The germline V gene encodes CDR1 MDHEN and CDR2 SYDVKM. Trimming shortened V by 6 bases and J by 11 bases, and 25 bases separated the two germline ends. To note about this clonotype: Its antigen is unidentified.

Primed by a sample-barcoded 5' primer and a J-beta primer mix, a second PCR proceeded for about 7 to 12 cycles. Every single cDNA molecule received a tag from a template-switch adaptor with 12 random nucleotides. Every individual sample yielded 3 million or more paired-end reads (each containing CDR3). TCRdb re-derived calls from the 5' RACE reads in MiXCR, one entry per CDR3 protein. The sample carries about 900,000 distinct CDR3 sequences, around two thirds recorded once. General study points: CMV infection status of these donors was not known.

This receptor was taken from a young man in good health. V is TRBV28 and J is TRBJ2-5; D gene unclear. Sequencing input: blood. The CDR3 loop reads CASSSATRPLTEQYF. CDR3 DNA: TGTGCCAGCAGCTCCGCAACCCGGCCCCTTACGGAGCAGTACTTC.